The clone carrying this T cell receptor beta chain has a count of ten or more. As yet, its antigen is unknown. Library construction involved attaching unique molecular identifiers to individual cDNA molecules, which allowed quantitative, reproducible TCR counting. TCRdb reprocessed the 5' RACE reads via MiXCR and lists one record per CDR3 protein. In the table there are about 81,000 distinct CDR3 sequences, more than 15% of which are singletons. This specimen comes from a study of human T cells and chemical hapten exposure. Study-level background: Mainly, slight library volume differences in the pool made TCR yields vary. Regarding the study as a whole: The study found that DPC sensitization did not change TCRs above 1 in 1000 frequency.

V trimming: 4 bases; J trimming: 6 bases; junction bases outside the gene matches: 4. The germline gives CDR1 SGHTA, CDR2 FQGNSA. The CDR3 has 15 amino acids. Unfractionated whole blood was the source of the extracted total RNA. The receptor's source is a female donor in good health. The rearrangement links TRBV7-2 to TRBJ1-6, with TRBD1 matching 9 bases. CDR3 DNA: TGTGCCAGCAGCTCACAGGGGGCGCCTAATTCACCCCTCCACTTT. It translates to CASSSQGAPNSPLHF.